This is a list of T cell receptor beta chains from one sample in a study of human CD8 memory T cell subsets. TCRdb reprocessed the 5' RACE reads; each CDR3 protein has one entry and no DNA is given. The repertoire shows 19,000 or so distinct CDR3 sequences; the top ten hold approximately 5.5%. Specimen: CD8+ stem-like memory T cells (TSCM and TCM) sorted from PBMCs. These receptor sequences come from a human donor in good health. CDR3s include the opening cysteine and the closing phenylalanine or tryptophan. Rows may omit the clone size; those that give it use once, few, many or a size class.

CDR3,V,size,J
CASSSIAGQGADTQYF,TRBV7-9,medium-sized,TRBJ2-3
CASRGQGVDTQYF,TRBV28,.,TRBJ2-3
CASSLSRNAEAFF,TRBV4-1,medium-sized,TRBJ1-1
CASSLVRERLAKNIQYF,TRBV5-6,.,TRBJ2-4
CASSLSPRLGRNSPLHF,TRBV28,.,TRBJ1-6
CSARLRDRLNTEAFF,TRBV20-1,.,TRBJ1-1
CSVERGNTEAFF,TRBV29-1,.,TRBJ1-1
CASSSSSGGTYEQYF,TRBV28,.,TRBJ2-7
CASSDVRDSAYNEQFF,TRBV7-9,.,TRBJ2-1
CASSSTQGPPYTEAFF,TRBV7-8,.,TRBJ1-1
CASSYFYGDTQYF,TRBV6-5,.,TRBJ2-3
CASSPAGTQQFF,TRBV12-3/TRBV12-4,.,TRBJ2-1
CAWSAGAEAFF,TRBV30,.,TRBJ1-1
CAISEFGTGYNQPQHF,TRBV10-3,medium-sized,TRBJ1-5
CSARDVGGDSYEQYF,TRBV20-1,.,TRBJ2-7
CSARAHLEGRRTNYGYTF,TRBV20-1,.,TRBJ1-2
CASSLLTGTTEAFF,TRBV28,.,TRBJ1-1
CASSLYTYNEQFF,TRBV5-5,.,TRBJ2-1
CASSQDSAGSYEQYF,TRBV4-1,.,TRBJ2-7
CASSLRLAGSTDTQYF,TRBV13,.,TRBJ2-3
CASSQTSASYNEQFF,TRBV12-3/TRBV12-4,.,TRBJ2-1
CATRDKENIQYF,TRBV5-4,medium-sized,TRBJ2-4
CASSTPGQSSYEQYF,TRBV7-9,.,TRBJ2-7
CASSAYTGIGNEQFF,TRBV9,.,TRBJ2-1
CSARSARGSAYEQYF,TRBV20-1,.,TRBJ2-7
CASSLTSGGPTDTQYF,TRBV7-8,.,TRBJ2-3
CASSRDQVLDTQYF,TRBV6-5,.,TRBJ2-3
CSARDYVGRNEQFF,TRBV20-1,.,TRBJ2-1
CAWGADYTGELFF,TRBV30,.,TRBJ2-2
CASSLQIYNEQFF,TRBV5-6,.,TRBJ2-1
CSASRTDYQPQHF,TRBV20-1,.,TRBJ1-5
CASSQDGGFSYEQYF,TRBV3-1,.,TRBJ2-7
CASSPTWVTIMNEQFF,TRBV6-5,.,TRBJ2-1
CASSPGRVGNEQFF,TRBV27,.,TRBJ2-1
CASSGKSAGTHQPQHF,TRBV7-9,.,TRBJ1-5
CASRSGTGIEQYF,TRBV19,.,TRBJ2-7
CASKWKGQIYNEQFF,TRBV6-1,.,TRBJ2-1
CASSQESVTDTQYF,TRBV4-1,.,TRBJ2-3
CASSVNLNTEAFF,TRBV9,.,TRBJ1-1
CASSAVRGPPYNEQFF,TRBV2,.,TRBJ2-1
CASSLDWGFYEQYF,TRBV11-2,.,TRBJ2-7
CASSPWGQGLKDYEQYF,TRBV14,.,TRBJ2-7
CASTPSRTRGNEQFF,TRBV4-3,.,TRBJ2-1
CASSYSGTTNTGELFF,TRBV6-5,.,TRBJ2-2
CASSLDTGSNYGYTF,TRBV5-1,.,TRBJ1-2
CASMDRFRYEQYF,TRBV28,.,TRBJ2-7
CASSYTGVGYEQYF,TRBV6-6,.,TRBJ2-7
CSVQVLGTQYF,TRBV29-1,.,TRBJ2-5
CASSQEEGTGELFF,TRBV3-1,.,TRBJ2-2
CASSEFTRENYGYTF,TRBV25-1,.,TRBJ1-2
CASSPDGGQGSQYF,TRBV18,.,TRBJ2-5
CASSLRDRAHEQYF,TRBV5-1,medium-sized,TRBJ2-7
CASSSEAPTSYNEQFF,TRBV7-6,.,TRBJ2-1